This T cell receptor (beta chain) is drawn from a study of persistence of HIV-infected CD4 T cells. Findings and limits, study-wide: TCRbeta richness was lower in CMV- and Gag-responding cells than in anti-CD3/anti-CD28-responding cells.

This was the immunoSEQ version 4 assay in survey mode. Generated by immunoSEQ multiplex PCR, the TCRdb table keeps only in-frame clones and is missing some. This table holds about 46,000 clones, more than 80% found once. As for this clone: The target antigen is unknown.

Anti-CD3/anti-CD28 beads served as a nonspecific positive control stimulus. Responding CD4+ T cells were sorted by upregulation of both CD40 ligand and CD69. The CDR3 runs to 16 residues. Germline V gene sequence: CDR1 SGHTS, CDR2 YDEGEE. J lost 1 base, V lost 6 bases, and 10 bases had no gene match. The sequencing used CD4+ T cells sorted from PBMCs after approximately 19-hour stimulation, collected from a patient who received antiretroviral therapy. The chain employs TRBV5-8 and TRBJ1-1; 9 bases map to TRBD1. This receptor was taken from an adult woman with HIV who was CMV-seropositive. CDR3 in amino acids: CASKQGALGSNTEAFF. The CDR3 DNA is TGTGCCAGCAAACAGGGGGCGTTGGGATCGAACACTGAAGCTTTCTTT.